This T cell receptor beta chain was recovered during a study of T cell responses to AZD1222 COVID-19 vaccine. The study, taken as a whole, reports: Clonal diversity was possibly underestimated, and white British individuals and females predominated among donors. Elevations in Spike-specific TCR breadth and depth followed administration of two AZD1222 doses. It was only a handful of AZD1222 recipients who were seropositive at baseline. In the spike-specific TCR repertoire, nearly half reportedly target unmutated variant regions.

Turning to this clone: Antigen: not known.

Sequenced by immunoSEQ multiplex PCR; TCRdb stores in-frame clones only, minus some. Seen here are approximately 150,000 clones, 80% to 95% observed once, and the top ten hold approximately 2.3%. The material was peripheral blood, obtained on day 0 of AZD1222 vaccination. The sequence was obtained from an adult in good health.

CDR3 DNA sequence: TGTGCCAGCAGCGGGCGACAGGGCCAAGAGACCCAGTACTTC. Translation: CASSGRQGQETQYF. This rearrangement joins TRBV11-2 to TRBJ2-5; 7 bases align to TRBD1. With 5 bases clipped from V and 1 base from J, the junction kept 4 bases outside the gene matches. CDR3 length: 14 residues. Germline V gene data show CDR1 as SGHAT and CDR2 as FQNNGV. Based on the CDR3 plus reference TRBV11-2 and TRBJ2-5, the full variable domain is EAGVAQSPRYKIIEKRQSVAFWCNPISGHATLYWYQQILGQGPKLLIQFQNNGVVDDSQLPKDRFSAERLKGVDSTLKIQPAKLEDSAVYLCASSGRQGQETQYFGPGTRLLVL.